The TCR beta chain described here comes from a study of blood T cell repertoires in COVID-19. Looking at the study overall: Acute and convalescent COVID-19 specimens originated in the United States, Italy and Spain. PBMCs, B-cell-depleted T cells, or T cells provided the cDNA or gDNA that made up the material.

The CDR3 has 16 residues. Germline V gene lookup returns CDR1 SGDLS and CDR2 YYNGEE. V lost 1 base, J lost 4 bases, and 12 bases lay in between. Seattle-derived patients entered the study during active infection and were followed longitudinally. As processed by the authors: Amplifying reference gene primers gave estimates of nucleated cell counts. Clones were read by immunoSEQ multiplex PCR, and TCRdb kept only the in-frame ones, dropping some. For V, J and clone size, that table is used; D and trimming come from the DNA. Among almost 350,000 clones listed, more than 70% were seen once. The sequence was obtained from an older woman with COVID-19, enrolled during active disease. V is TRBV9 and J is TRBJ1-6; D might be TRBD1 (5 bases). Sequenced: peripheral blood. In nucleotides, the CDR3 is TGTGCCAGCAGCGTATCAGGGAGGGGTTATAATTCACCCCTCCACTTT. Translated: CASSVSGRGYNSPLHF. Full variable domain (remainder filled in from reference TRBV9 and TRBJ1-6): DSGVTQTPKHLITATGQRVTLRCSPRSGDLSVYWYQQSLDQGLQFLIQYYNGEERAKGNILERFSAQQFPDLHSELNLSSLELGDSALYFCASSVSGRGYNSPLHFGNGTRLTVT.